This T cell receptor (beta chain) was sequenced for a study of blood T cell repertoires in COVID-19. V dropped 1 base and J dropped 7; count of bases not matched to a gene: 8. CDR1 is LNHNV and CDR2 is YYDKDF in the germline V gene (reference sequence). This CDR3 contains 16 residues. Assay: immunoSEQ multiplex PCR; the TCRdb copy retains only in-frame clones and omits some. Seen here are roughly 180,000 clones, 94% observed once, and the top ten hold 0.76%. The sequencing sample was made of peripheral blood. The rearrangement uses TRBV15 and TRBJ2-2, with 8 bases fitting TRBD2. The TCR was taken from a man younger than 45 with COVID-19, enrolled during active disease. The CDR3 bases are TGTGCCACCAGCAGAGCGAAGCGGGAGTCTTACGGGGAGCTGTTTTTT. Amino acid sequence: CATSRAKRESYGELFF.